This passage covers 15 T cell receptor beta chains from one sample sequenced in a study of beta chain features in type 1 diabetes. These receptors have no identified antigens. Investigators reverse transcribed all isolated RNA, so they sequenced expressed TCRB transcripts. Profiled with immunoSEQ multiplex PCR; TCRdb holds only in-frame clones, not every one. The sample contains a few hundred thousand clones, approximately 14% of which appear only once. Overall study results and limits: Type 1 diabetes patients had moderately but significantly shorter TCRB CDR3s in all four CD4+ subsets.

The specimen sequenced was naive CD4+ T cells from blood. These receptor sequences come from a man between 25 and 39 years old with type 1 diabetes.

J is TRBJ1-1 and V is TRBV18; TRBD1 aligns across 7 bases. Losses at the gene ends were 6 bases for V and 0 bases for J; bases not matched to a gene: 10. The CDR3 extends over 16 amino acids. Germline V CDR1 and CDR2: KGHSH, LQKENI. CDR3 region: CASSPPRGTVNTEAFF. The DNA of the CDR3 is TGTGCCAGCTCTCCGCCCCGGGGGACAGTGAACACTGAAGCTTTCTTT.

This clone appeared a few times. DNA of the CDR3: TGTGCCAGCAGCGCGGCGCGGGAGACCCAGTACTTC. Residues: CASSAARETQYF. The chain has TRBV2 and TRBJ2-5; D is uncertain. CDR1 SNHLY and CDR2 FYNNEI come from the germline V gene. The CDR3 is 12 amino acids. V was trimmed by 6 bases and J by 5 bases, leaving 10 bases between them.

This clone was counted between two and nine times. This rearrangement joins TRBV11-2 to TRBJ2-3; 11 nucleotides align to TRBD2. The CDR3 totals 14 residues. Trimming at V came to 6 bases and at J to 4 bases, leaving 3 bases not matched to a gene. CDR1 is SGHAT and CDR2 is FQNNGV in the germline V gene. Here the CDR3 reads CASSSGGAADTQYF. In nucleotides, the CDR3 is TGTGCCAGCAGTAGCGGGGGGGCAGCAGATACGCAGTATTTT.

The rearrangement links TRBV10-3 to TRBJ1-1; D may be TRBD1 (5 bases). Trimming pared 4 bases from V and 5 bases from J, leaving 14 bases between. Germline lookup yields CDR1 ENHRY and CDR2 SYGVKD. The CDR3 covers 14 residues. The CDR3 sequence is CAISGGPGWTEAFF. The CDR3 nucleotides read TGTGCCATCAGTGGGGGCCCAGGGTGGACTGAAGCTTTCTTT.

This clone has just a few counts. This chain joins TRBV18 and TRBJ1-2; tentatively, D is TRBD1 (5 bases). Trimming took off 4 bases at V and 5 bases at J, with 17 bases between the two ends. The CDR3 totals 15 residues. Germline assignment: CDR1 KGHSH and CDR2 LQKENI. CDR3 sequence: CASSRQLQDNYGYTF. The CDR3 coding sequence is TGTGCCAGCTCACGACAGCTACAGGACAATTATGGCTACACCTTC.

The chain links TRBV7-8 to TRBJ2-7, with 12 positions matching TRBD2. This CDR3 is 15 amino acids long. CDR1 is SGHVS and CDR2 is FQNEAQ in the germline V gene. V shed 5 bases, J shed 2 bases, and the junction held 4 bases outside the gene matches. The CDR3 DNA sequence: TGTGCCAGCAGCAGTACTAGCGGGAGGACCTACGAGCAGTACTTC. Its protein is CASSSTSGRTYEQYF.

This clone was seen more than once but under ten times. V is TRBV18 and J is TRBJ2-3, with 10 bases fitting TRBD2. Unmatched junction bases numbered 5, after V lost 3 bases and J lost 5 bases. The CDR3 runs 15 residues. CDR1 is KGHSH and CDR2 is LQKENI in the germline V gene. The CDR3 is CASSPSGGPGDTQYF. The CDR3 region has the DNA TGTGCCAGCTCACCTAGCGGGGGGCCCGGAGATACGCAGTATTTT.

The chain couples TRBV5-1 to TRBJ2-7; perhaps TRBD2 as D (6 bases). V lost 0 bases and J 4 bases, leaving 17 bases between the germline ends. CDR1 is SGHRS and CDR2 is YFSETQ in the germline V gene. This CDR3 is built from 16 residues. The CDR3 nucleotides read TGCGCCAGCAGCTTGGGCGGATCGGGAGTCACGTACGAGCAGTACTTC. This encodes CASSLGGSGVTYEQYF.

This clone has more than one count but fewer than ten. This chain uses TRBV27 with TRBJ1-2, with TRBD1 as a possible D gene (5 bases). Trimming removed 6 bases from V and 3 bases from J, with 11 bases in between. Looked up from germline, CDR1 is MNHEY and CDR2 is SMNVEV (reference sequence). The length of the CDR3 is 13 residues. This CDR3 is CASSQGIDYGYTF. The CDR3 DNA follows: TGTGCCAGCAGCCAGGGTATCGACTATGGCTACACCTTC.

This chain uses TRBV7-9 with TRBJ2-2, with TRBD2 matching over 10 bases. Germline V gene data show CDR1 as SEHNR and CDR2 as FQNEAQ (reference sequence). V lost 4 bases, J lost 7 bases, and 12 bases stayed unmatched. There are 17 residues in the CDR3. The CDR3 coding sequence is TGTGCCAGCAGCTCTTTGCGGCTAGCGGGAGATCTCGGGGAGCTGTTTTTT. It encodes CASSSLRLAGDLGELFF.

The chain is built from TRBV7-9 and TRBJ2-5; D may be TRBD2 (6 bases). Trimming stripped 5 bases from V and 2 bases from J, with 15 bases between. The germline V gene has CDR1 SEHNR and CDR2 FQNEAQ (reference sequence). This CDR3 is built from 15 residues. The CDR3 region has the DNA TGTGCCAGCAGCGGCAATGCGGGGTCTCAAGAGACCCAGTACTTC. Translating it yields CASSGNAGSQETQYF.

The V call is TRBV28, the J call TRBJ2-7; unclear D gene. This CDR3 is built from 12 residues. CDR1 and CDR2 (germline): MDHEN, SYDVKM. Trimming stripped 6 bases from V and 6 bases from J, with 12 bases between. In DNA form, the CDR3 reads TGTGCCAGCAGCCCTCTGAGGCGCGAGCAGTACTTC. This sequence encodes CASSPLRREQYF.

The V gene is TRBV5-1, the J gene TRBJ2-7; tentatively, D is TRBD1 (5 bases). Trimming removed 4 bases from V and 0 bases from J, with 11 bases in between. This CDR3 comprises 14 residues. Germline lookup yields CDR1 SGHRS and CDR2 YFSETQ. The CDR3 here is CASSKQVSSYEQYF. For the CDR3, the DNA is TGCGCCAGCAGCAAACAGGTGAGCTCCTACGAGCAGTACTTC.

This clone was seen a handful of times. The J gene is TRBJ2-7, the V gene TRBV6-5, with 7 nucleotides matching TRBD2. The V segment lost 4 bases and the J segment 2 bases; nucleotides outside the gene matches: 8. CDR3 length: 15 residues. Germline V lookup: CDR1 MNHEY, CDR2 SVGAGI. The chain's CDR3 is CASSSTGLGAYEQYF. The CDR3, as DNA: TGTGCCAGCAGTTCTACAGGACTAGGGGCCTACGAGCAGTACTTC.

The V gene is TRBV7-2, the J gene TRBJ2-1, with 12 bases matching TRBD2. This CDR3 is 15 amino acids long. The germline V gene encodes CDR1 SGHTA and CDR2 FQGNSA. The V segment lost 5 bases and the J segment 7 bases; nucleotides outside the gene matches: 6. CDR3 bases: TGTGCCAGCAGCCCAGGACTAGCGGGGATGAATGAGCAGTTCTTC. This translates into CASSPGLAGMNEQFF.